These 7 T cell receptor beta chains came from one sample sequenced in a study of T-cell memory formation after mild COVID-19. TCRdb reanalysed the 5' RACE reads using MiXCR and keeps one entry per CDR3 protein. The profile shows roughly 300,000 distinct CDR3 sequences, 12% to 15% of them singletons. Material: PBMCs or a T cell subset sorted from them (not recorded which). These receptors were collected from a man aged 18 to 35 who had mild COVID-19 (a few samples of this study predate the infection). Cell type and time point are not known.

The chain has TRBV28 and TRBJ2-7, with 7 bases identical to TRBD1. With V trimmed by 5 bases and J by 2 bases, 6 bases remained unmatched. Germline V lookup: CDR1 MDHEN, CDR2 SYDVKM. This CDR3 spans 14 amino acids. The CDR3 coding sequence is TGTGCCAGCAGTAACAGGGGTCCCCCCTACGAGCAGTACTTC. This gives the protein CASSNRGPPYEQYF.

V is TRBV5-1 and J is TRBJ1-1; 8 positions match TRBD1. V dropped 4 bases and J dropped 4; count of bases not matched to a gene: 3. Per germline, CDR1 SGHRS and CDR2 YFSETQ. The CDR3 extends over 13 amino acids. The CDR3 region is CASSVTGGTEAFF. CDR3 sequence (DNA): TGCGCCAGCAGCGTAACAGGGGGCACTGAAGCTTTCTTT.

This clonotype was observed a handful of times. The chain is built from TRBV7-6 and TRBJ1-1; no definite D call. With 2 bases removed from V and 8 bases from J, the gap between germline ends came to 24 bases. CDR1 and CDR2 from the germline V gene are SGHVS and FNYEAQ. There are 17 residues in the CDR3. The CDR3 here is CASSLHGQLSVVVEAFF. CDR3 nucleotides: TGTGCCAGCAGCTTACACGGGCAGCTCTCCGTGGTTGTCGAAGCTTTCTTT. Full variable domain (outside the CDR3, taken from reference TRBV7-6 and TRBJ1-1): GAGVSQSPRYKVTKRGQDVALRCDPISGHVSLYWYRQALGQGPEFLTYFNYEAQQDKSGLPNDRFSAERPEGSISTLTIQRTEQRDSAMYRCASSLHGQLSVVVEAFFGQGTRLTVV.

V is TRBV18 and J is TRBJ1-1; the D is unclear. V lost 2 bases to trimming and J lost 7 bases, with 11 bases between them. Germline V gene sequence: CDR1 KGHSH, CDR2 LQKENI. The CDR3 length is 13 residues. The CDR3 nucleotides are TGTGCCAGCTCACCAGATCTGCAGGTTGAAGCTTTCTTT. Translation: CASSPDLQVEAFF.

The chain links TRBV5-1 to TRBJ2-7, with D perhaps TRBD2 (5 bases). The germline V gene has CDR1 SGHRS and CDR2 YFSETQ. V was shortened by 1 base and J by 0 bases, with 8 bases between the two germline ends. The CDR3 has 14 residues. CDR3 region: CASSLTDYSYEQYF. CDR3 sequence (DNA): TGCGCCAGCAGCTTGACAGACTACTCCTACGAGCAGTACTTC.

The rearrangement joins TRBV10-1 to TRBJ2-7; D assignment may be TRBD1 or TRBD2 (5 bases each). This CDR3 contains 14 residues. Trimming took 4 bases from V and 3 from J, leaving 13 bases between them. The germline V gene has CDR1 WNHNN and CDR2 SYGVQD (reference sequence). As DNA, the CDR3 is TGCGCCAGCAGTGCAGGGAACGAGGGCTACGAGCAGTACTTC. This gives the protein CASSAGNEGYEQYF.

This clonotype was seen a handful of times. This chain connects TRBV7-9 to TRBJ2-7; D is unresolved. This CDR3 is built from 19 residues. The germline V gene has CDR1 SEHNR and CDR2 FQNEAQ (reference sequence). V lost 5 bases and J lost 6, with 32 bases in between. The chain's CDR3 is CASSPSVASTFYYRGEQYF. CDR3 in DNA: TGTGCCAGCAGCCCTTCGGTGGCATCGACCTTTTATTATCGTGGCGAGCAGTACTTC.